In its sample, the clone carrying this T cell receptor (beta chain) was seen a few times. The primer mix had 60 Vbeta and 13 Jbeta primers. Measured with immunoSEQ multiplex PCR; TCRdb has only the in-frame clones, and not every one. Of tens of thousands of clones in the sample, about 79% are singletons; the top ten hold 15% to 20%. These data belong to a study of cytomegalovirus exposure and HLA in healthy donors. The junction had 13 bases not matched to a gene; V was cut back by 6 bases and J by 10 bases. Germline CDR1 is SGHAT and CDR2 is FQNNGV. CDR3 size: 14 residues. Specimen: PBMCs. This chain links TRBV11-2 with TRBJ1-1; the match to TRBD1 covers 8 bases. This sequence originates from a man aged 70 or older in good health and CMV-seropositive. For the CDR3, the DNA is TGTGCCAGCAGTCTGACAGGGGCTGATAGGGGAGCTTTCTTT. Translated: CASSLTGADRGAFF.